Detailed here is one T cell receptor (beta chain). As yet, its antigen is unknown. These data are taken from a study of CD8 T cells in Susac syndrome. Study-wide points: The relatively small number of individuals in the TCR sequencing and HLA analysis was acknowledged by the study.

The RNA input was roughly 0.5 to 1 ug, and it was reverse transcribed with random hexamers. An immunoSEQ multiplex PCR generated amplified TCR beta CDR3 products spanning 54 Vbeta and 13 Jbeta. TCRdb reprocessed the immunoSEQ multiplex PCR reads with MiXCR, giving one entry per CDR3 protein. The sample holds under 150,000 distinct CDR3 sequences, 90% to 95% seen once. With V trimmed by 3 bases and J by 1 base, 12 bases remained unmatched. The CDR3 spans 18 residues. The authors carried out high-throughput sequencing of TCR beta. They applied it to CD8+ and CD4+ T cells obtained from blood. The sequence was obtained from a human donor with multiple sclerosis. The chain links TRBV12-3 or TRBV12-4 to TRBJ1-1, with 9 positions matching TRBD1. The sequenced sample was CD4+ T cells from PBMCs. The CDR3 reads CASSFRDRASTGNTEAFF. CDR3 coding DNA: TGTGCCAGCAGTTTCCGGGACAGGGCCTCGACCGGGAACACTGAAGCTTTCTTT.